Below, one T cell receptor beta chain is given with its context. Only a few counts were recorded for this clonotype. There is no known antigen for this receptor. No per-base quality is available; no much larger clone lies one base away. Stable Graves' hyperthyroidism was defined as the absence of progression to ophthalmopathy over 18 months of follow-up. Hyperthyroidism patients were aged 18 to 65 years and newly diagnosed, with disease duration of less than 2 months. The study excluded patients with uncontrolled infections, other autoimmune diseases, pregnancy or lactation. Clinical symptoms, serum thyroxine and TRAb, thyroid ultrasound, and orbital computed tomography formed the basis for the diagnoses. Ficoll-Paque density gradient centrifugation was used to isolate PBMCs from around 10 ml of fresh peripheral blood. Total RNA was extracted using Trizol reagent, and RNA quality was assessed on an Agilent 2100 Bioanalyzer.

The TCR beta CDR3 regions were amplified from the RNA transcripts. For the first round of RT-PCR on the TCR CDR3, the HTBI primer set was used together with the Qiagen OneStep RT-PCR kit. A second multiplex PCR round built the libraries, followed by size selection and purification. Libraries were sequenced paired-end with 100 bp reads on an Illumina HiSeq2000. Concerning the study's data processing: SOAPnuke was used to process the raw data, with reads discarded if the reads contained adapters or uncalled bases, had a mean Phred below 15, or lacked an exact constant-primer or identifier match. High-quality paired reads were merged with COPE v1.2.5, and unique nucleotide sequences were defined as clonotypes. MiTCR v1.1 was used to align clonotypes to the IMGT TRBV, TRBD and TRBJ reference segments. Only V-J combinations with frequency above 0.0001, covering approximately 99% of repertoires, were analysed. A TCS score was defined as the ratio of F50 (clonal expansion) to E x V (chaos), with BLOSUM62-based TCRdist applied between CDR3 peptides within each V-J. Welch's t-statistics and random forest reduced around 510 V-J features to 10 to 15, which were used in a naive Bayes classifier (R e1071). The public reads were run again by TCRdb, first through fastp at Q25 and then through MiXCR, and only productive beta chains were kept. Under each unique CDR3 protein, matching rows form one entry showing the most common genes and DNA. The V and J calls come from TCRdb's annotation, not from the publication. The table for this sample lists under 650,000 distinct CDR3 sequences; around 15% of them were counted only once. The ten largest clones represent 3% to 4.5% of the sample.

This sample is part of a study of T cells in Graves' hyperthyroidism and ophthalmopathy (dated by TCRdb to between 2019 and 2020). Regarding the research as a whole: Peripheral blood was sampled at the time of initial diagnosis, prior to any treatment. TCR V-J signatures able to tell the groups apart were searched for in a discovery cohort of 100 or so patients, of whom more than 40 had Graves' ophthalmopathy and 55 to 65 had stable Graves' hyperthyroidism. Prospective prediction of ophthalmopathy was tested in an independent validation cohort consisting of fewer than 20 hyperthyroidism patients and some 17 patients who later progressed to ophthalmopathy. For training and testing, the 100 or so patients in the discovery cohort were randomly divided in a 7:3 ratio. In several Graves' hyperthyroidism patients, the study also compared T-cell repertoires from thyroid tissue with T-cell repertoires from blood. After sampling, hyperthyroidism patients received methimazole starting at 30 mg daily, and ophthalmopathy patients received high-dose intravenous methylprednisolone. The paper reports TCR Vbeta CDR3 sequencing of roughly 140 peripheral blood samples: over 40 ophthalmopathy, roughly 74 hyperthyroidism and some 17 progressor patients.

Broader findings and caveats from the paper: Sample size was not statistically predetermined, and investigators were not blinded to group allocation. Most expanded thyroid clonotypes (frequency above 0.001) were also found in blood, which suggests that blood repertoires may mirror thyroid immune responses. A 13 V-J signature model separated ophthalmopathy from stable hyperthyroidism, with roughly 88% sensitivity and just under 84% specificity in cross-validation and 80%/75% in testing. In validation, progression to ophthalmopathy was predicted by the model with roughly 71% sensitivity and under 85% specificity, a median of roughly 6.4 months before onset.

The CDR3 contains 15 residues, cysteine and phenylalanine counted. This entry keeps only the CDR3 DNA: 45 bases, framed from base 1. Looking up the germline V gene (reference sequence) yields CDR1 DFQATT and CDR2 SNEGSKA. The germline V and J ends show losses of 4 bases and 5 bases respectively, and no gene match explains 10 bases of the junction. The source of this sequence is a young woman with Graves' hyperthyroidism. Specimen: blood. This receptor chain uses TRBV20-1 and TRBJ2-2, with 7 junctional bases fitting TRBD2. The CDR3 loop reads CSAKRILRGTGELFF. DNA sequence: TGCAGTGCTAAGCGCATATTGCGGGGGACCGGGGAGCTGTTTTTT.